The clone carrying this T cell receptor beta chain has more than one count but fewer than ten. Its specificity is unknown. The primer mix had 60 Vbeta and 13 Jbeta primers. Sequencing was performed with immunoSEQ multiplex PCR; in TCRdb, only in-frame clones are kept and a portion is missing. The data show 120,000 or so clones, roughly three quarters seen once. Nominal health characterized the donors when sampled, though unrecorded immune exposures were likely. Trimming stripped 0 bases from V and 0 bases from J, with 6 bases between. CDR3 length: 14 amino acids. The germline V gene encodes CDR1 SGDLS and CDR2 YYNGEE. This entry comes from a study of cytomegalovirus exposure and HLA in healthy donors. Whole-study results and caveats: Reports credit the classifier with highly specific, highly sensitive diagnosis of cytomegalovirus status.

This chain links TRBV9 with TRBJ2-5; D is unclear. This sequence originates from a man aged 50 to 60 in good health and CMV-seropositive. Sequencing used PBMCs. The CDR3 bases are TGTGCCAGCAGCGTAGGTCCGTACCAAGAGACCCAGTACTTC. Residues: CASSVGPYQETQYF.